The present T cell receptor (beta chain) was sequenced within a study of blood T cell repertoires in COVID-19. Study-wide context: Sites across the United States, Italy and Spain contributed samples from acute and convalescent COVID-19.

Deletions cut 2 bases from V and 3 bases from J, with 7 bases between. This CDR3 has 13 amino acids. The study drew participants aged roughly 18 to 95 years from some 24 US areas. Assignments of participants to cohorts depended upon their own reported clinical history. Symptom resolution, clearance, or two negative PCRs marked donors in Cohort 3 as recovered. TCRdb's table, derived via immunoSEQ multiplex PCR, lists solely in-frame clones and lacks some. The profile shows about 480,000 clones, 70% to 90% of them singletons. The chain has TRBV12-3 or TRBV12-4 and TRBJ1-1; no clear D. Sequencing was carried out using PBMCs or T cells enriched from blood (not recorded which). The receptor's source is a woman aged 35 to 49 who had recovered from COVID-19. The DNA for the CDR3 is TGTGCCAGCAGTTTAAGGGAGGACACTGAAGCTTTCTTT. Amino acids: CASSLREDTEAFF.